The 15 T cell receptor beta chains below come from one sample, sequenced in a study of molecular identifiers for immune sequencing clone quantification. MiXCR, applied by TCRdb to the PCR reads, yields one record per CDR3 protein. Of about 640,000 distinct CDR3 sequences in the sample, about 20% were seen once. The sample taken for sequencing was naive CD8+ T cells from blood, with Jurkat cell RNA spiked in. Sample subset: FACS-sorted CD8+CD4-CCR7+CD45RA+ naive T cells. Source of these receptors: a human donor in good health. Some libraries in this study had Jurkat cell RNA spiked in.

This clonotype was seen many times. This chain connects TRBV20-1 to TRBJ1-2; TRBD1 is a possible D gene (5 bases). The V and J ends lost 2 bases and 3 bases respectively, with 16 bases between them. Germline V CDR1 and CDR2: DFQATT, SNEGSKA (reference sequence). This CDR3 is built from 15 residues. The CDR3 nucleotides are TGCAGTGCTAGACCCCTCCGACAGACTCACTATGGCTACACCTTC. This translates into CSARPLRQTHYGYTF.

This clonotype has a count of ten or more. This rearrangement joins TRBV7-9 to TRBJ2-7, with no clear D. CDR1 and CDR2 from the germline V gene are SEHNR and FQNEAQ (reference sequence). V dropped 2 bases and J dropped 0 bases, with 11 bases sitting between them. The CDR3 extends over 15 amino acids. In nucleotides, the CDR3 is TGTGCCAGCAGCTTATCTCGACCCAGCTCCTACGAGCAGTACTTC. Amino acids: CASSLSRPSSYEQYF.

Only a few counts were recorded for this clonotype. CDR3 in amino acids: CASSPNIPAKSSGETQYF. The DNA for the CDR3 is TGTGCCAGCAGCCCAAATATCCCAGCCAAGTCCAGTGGGGAGACCCAGTACTTC. The V gene is TRBV7-6, the J gene TRBJ2-5, with D unclear. Germline V lookup: CDR1 SGHVS, CDR2 FNYEAQ. The CDR3 runs 18 residues. Trimming cost V 5 bases and J 5 bases, with 27 bases left between them.

Many counts were recorded for this clonotype. CDR3 sequence: CASSDGASVGGTEAFF. For the CDR3, the DNA is TGTGCCAGCAGTGATGGGGCCTCGGTGGGGGGAACTGAAGCTTTCTTT. The V gene is TRBV6-1, the J gene TRBJ1-1, with TRBD1 as a possible D gene (5 bases). V lost 3 bases to trimming and J lost 5 bases, with 19 bases between them. Germline V gene data show CDR1 as MNHNS and CDR2 as SASEGT. The CDR3 is made up of 16 amino acids.

This clonotype occurred a few times. V and J are TRBV18 and TRBJ1-6; no definite D call. The CDR3 runs 14 residues. The V gene lost 3 bases and the J gene lost 8 bases, with 11 bases spanning the gap. Germline CDR1 and CDR2: KGHSH and LQKENI. The CDR3 spells CASSPSDPDSPLHF. The CDR3 coding sequence is TGTGCCAGCTCACCCTCGGACCCGGATTCACCCCTCCACTTT.

On this clonotype itself: One end of the junction fails to match germline, which may point to a read error. The gene calls are TRBV14 and TRBJ2-7; tentatively, D is TRBD1 (5 bases). The CDR3 extends over 12 amino acids. Per germline, CDR1 SGHDN and CDR2 FVKESK. CDR3 bases: TGTGCCAGCAGCAGCACAGGTTACGGGCAGTACTTC. It is translated as CASSSTGYGQYF.

This clonotype was observed a handful of times. This chain connects TRBV3-1 to TRBJ1-2; weak D call: TRBD1 (6 bases). This CDR3 region has 15 residues. V was clipped by 0 bases and J by 3 bases, with 11 bases between them. Germline assignment: CDR1 LGHDT and CDR2 YNNKEL (reference sequence). CDR3 nucleotides: TGTGCCAGCAGCCAAGATCGGGGGCGCGACTATGGCTACACCTTC. Protein product: CASSQDRGRDYGYTF.

Notes on this clonotype: Being one base from a much bigger clone, this may be a read error. V is TRBV28 and J is TRBJ1-2; TRBD1 aligns across 8 bases. CDR3 length: 16 amino acids. Per germline, CDR1 MDHEN and CDR2 SYDVKM. The CDR3 nucleotides read TGTGCCAGCAGTCTCGCCCCAGACAGGGGAAACTATAGCTACACCTTC. Translated, it gives CASSLAPDRGNYSYTF.

This clonotype was counted at least ten times. The chain has TRBV4-3 and TRBJ2-3; D not resolved. The CDR3 is made up of 14 amino acids. Trimming pared 1 base from V and 6 bases from J, leaving 11 bases between. From germline, CDR1 is LGHNA and CDR2 YSLEER. The CDR3 DNA reads as TGCGCCAGCAGCCAAGTAATAGGAGCGGATACGCAGTATTTT. This translates into CASSQVIGADTQYF.

The chain carries TRBV19 and TRBJ2-1; no clear D gene. Trimming cost V 5 bases and J 2 bases, with 10 bases left between them. The CDR3 is made up of 14 amino acids. Germline CDR1 reads LNHDA; CDR2 reads SQIVND (reference sequence). The CDR3 loop is CASSSPYPYNEQFF. Here the CDR3 DNA reads TGTGCCAGTAGTTCCCCCTACCCCTACAATGAGCAGTTCTTC.

In this sample, this clonotype turned up many times. V and J are TRBV10-3 and TRBJ1-1, with D perhaps matching TRBD1 (5 bases). The CDR3 extends over 13 amino acids. Germline V gene sequence: CDR1 ENHRY, CDR2 SYGVKD. The ends were cut back, 2 bases at V and 8 bases at J, with 12 bases in the middle. The CDR3 sequence: CAISEQGSREAFF. CDR3 nucleotides: TGTGCCATCAGTGAGCAGGGTTCTAGAGAAGCTTTCTTT.

Points on this clonotype: A much more abundant neighbour one base away suggests this may be a read error. This rearrangement joins TRBV6-1 to TRBJ2-7; 10 bases align to TRBD2. Germline-derived CDR1 and CDR2 are MNHNS and SASEGT. This CDR3 spans 15 amino acids. Here the CDR3 DNA reads TGTGCCAGCAGTAAAGCAGCGGGAGGGTCCTACGAGCAGTACTTC. The encoded protein is CASSKAAGGSYEQYF.

The genes are TRBV13 and TRBJ2-7, with TRBD2 matching 8 bases. V trimming: 5 bases; J trimming: 4 bases; junction bases outside the gene matches: 10. This CDR3 has 15 residues. Germline assignment: CDR1 PRHDT and CDR2 FYEKMQ (reference sequence). CDR3 amino acids: CASSPRTSRSYEQYF. CDR3 coding DNA: TGTGCCAGCAGCCCAAGGACTAGCAGGAGTTACGAGCAGTACTTC.

In regard to this clonotype: One base away lies a much larger clone, so this may be a sequencing read error. Because it lacks the conserved phenylalanine or tryptophan at the end, this CDR3 is likely a read error. The chain joins TRBV20-1 to TRBJ2-3; D unclear. With 7 bases removed from V and 5 bases from J, the gap between germline ends came to 7 bases. CDR1 DFQATT and CDR2 SNEGSKA come from the germline V gene (reference sequence). CDR3 size: 10 residues. The CDR3 region is CSGARDTQYS. CDR3 coding DNA: TGCAGTGGAGCTCGAGATACGCAGTATTCT.

This clonotype has at least ten counts. For the CDR3, the DNA is TGCAGCGGATTACAGGGTTTCACTGAAGCTTTCTTT. It specifies CSGLQGFTEAFF. The chain recombines TRBV29-1 with TRBJ1-1; a possible D gene is TRBD1 (6 bases). CDR3 length: 12 residues. Germline-derived CDR1 and CDR2 are SQVTM and ANQGSEA. Between the trimmed V and J ends, which lost 7 bases and 4 bases, there was a span of 13 bases.